What follows are 15 T cell receptor beta chains derived from one specimen sequenced in a study of OX40 agonist ivuxolimab in advanced cancers. The protocol was immunoSEQ multiplex PCR, while the TCRdb copy is restricted to in-frame clones and leaves out a portion. The sample contains about 80,000 clones, approximately 90% of which appear only once. This sample comprised CD4+ or CD8+ T cells sorted from blood, obtained in a trial of the OX40 agonist ivuxolimab. The origin of the receptors is an adult with an advanced solid tumor such as melanoma, head and neck, liver or kidney cancer.

The chain combines TRBV28 with TRBJ1-5; no reliable D call. The CDR3 spans 12 residues. Germline lookup yields CDR1 MDHEN and CDR2 SYDVKM. V gave up 1 base and J gave up 8 bases, with 6 bases separating them. CDR3 bases: TGTGCCAGCAGTTTATTCGGGAAGCCCCAGCATTTT. Its protein product is CASSLFGKPQHF.

V and J are TRBV10-3 and TRBJ2-7, with 8 bases aligning to TRBD2. Trimming took 10 bases from V and 2 from J; bases not matched to a gene: 10. CDR3 size: 14 residues. CDR1 and CDR2 from the germline V gene are ENHRY and SYGVKD. The CDR3 bases are TGTGCCACGGCGAAAAAGGGACTAGCCTACGAGCAGTACTTC. Translation gives CATAKKGLAYEQYF.

This sequence joins TRBV6-5 and TRBJ1-1; D gene uncertain. CDR3 length equals 15 residues. Germline assignment: CDR1 MNHEY and CDR2 SVGAGI. Trimming left V 6 bases short and J 6 bases short, with 20 bases between. The chain's CDR3 is CASSPRRIKRSEAFF. CDR3 DNA: TGTGCCAGCAGCCCTCGGCGTATAAAACGGTCTGAAGCTTTCTTT.

The V call is TRBV5-1, the J call TRBJ1-4; D is undetermined. Trimming stripped 0 bases from V and 4 bases from J, with 13 bases between. The CDR3 extends over 16 amino acids. Germline CDR1 reads SGHRS; CDR2 reads YFSETQ. In DNA form, the CDR3 reads TGCGCCAGCAGCTTGGAGAATTCCAGACTTAATGAAAAACTGTTTTTT. Protein product: CASSLENSRLNEKLFF.

Only a few counts were recorded for this clone. This sample also contains other DNA sequences that code for the same CDR3. This rearrangement joins TRBV7-6 to TRBJ1-2, with 7 nucleotides matching TRBD1. V was clipped by 4 bases and J by 1 base; unmatched bases: 9. Germline V gene lookup returns CDR1 SGHVS and CDR2 FNYEAQ. The CDR3 is 16 amino acids. CDR3 nucleotide sequence: TGTGCCAGCAGCTCCCAGGGGGGGGGATTTAACTATGGCTACACCTTC. It yields the protein CASSSQGGGFNYGYTF.

The chain couples TRBV6-4 to TRBJ2-3; D gene ambiguous. V lost 3 bases, J lost 0 bases, and 10 bases lay in between. Looked up from germline, CDR1 is MRHNA and CDR2 is SNTAGT. The CDR3 extends over 15 amino acids. CDR3 in DNA: TGTGCCAGCAGTGAATATCTGGGGAGCACAGATACGCAGTATTTT. Residues: CASSEYLGSTDTQYF.

The J gene is TRBJ2-3, the V gene TRBV18, with D uncertain. There are 15 residues in the CDR3. V gave up 2 bases and J gave up 4 bases, with 13 bases separating them. CDR1 and CDR2 from the germline V gene are KGHSH and LQKENI. CDR3: CASSPVGFSPDTQYF. CDR3 nucleotide sequence: TGTGCCAGCTCACCAGTAGGGTTTAGCCCAGATACGCAGTATTTT.

The chain couples TRBV5-4 to TRBJ1-3, with D tentatively TRBD1 (6 bases). The V end lost 2 bases, the J end lost 9 bases, and 18 bases lay between the germline ends. The CDR3 is 15 amino acids. From germline, CDR1 is SGHNT and CDR2 YYREEE (reference sequence). The CDR3 nucleotides read TGTGCCAGCAGCTTTGGGGGCAGGGGAAGGGGCACCATATATTTT. Translating gives CASSFGGRGRGTIYF.

This chain links TRBV6-6 with TRBJ2-2, with D tentatively TRBD1 (7 bases). CDR1 and CDR2 (germline): MNHNY, SVGAGI (reference sequence). V lost 6 bases and J lost 6, with 14 bases in between. This CDR3 region has 14 residues. Written as DNA, the CDR3 is TGTGCCAGCAGCATATCAGGGGGGTCCGGGGAGCTGTTTTTT. This encodes CASSISGGSGELFF.

The rearrangement uses TRBV18 and TRBJ2-7; D is tentatively TRBD1 or TRBD2 (5 bases each). Trimming took off 4 bases at V and 3 bases at J, with 16 bases between the two ends. The CDR3 is 15 amino acids. Germline V gene sequence: CDR1 KGHSH, CDR2 LQKENI. In DNA form, the CDR3 reads TGTGCCAGCTCACGAGGGGCCATGTGGAGCTACGAGCAGTACTTC. Translating gives CASSRGAMWSYEQYF.

Only one count was recorded for this clone. The CDR3 protein is CASSIQGGEQYF. The CDR3 DNA follows: TGTGCCAGTAGTATCCAAGGTGGCGAGCAGTACTTC. The chain carries TRBV19 and TRBJ2-7; D gene ambiguous. Germline CDR1 is LNHDA and CDR2 is SQIVND (reference sequence). The CDR3 spans 12 residues. V was pared by 3 bases and J by 6 bases, with 9 bases between.

Only a few counts were recorded for this clone. The chain carries TRBV5-1 and TRBJ2-7, with 10 bases that match TRBD1. The CDR3 has 15 amino acids. Germline CDR1 and CDR2: SGHRS and YFSETQ. With 5 bases clipped from V and 7 bases from J, the junction kept 12 bases outside the gene matches. This CDR3 is CASRVKGQGTGEQYF. In DNA form, the CDR3 reads TGCGCCAGCAGAGTTAAGGGACAGGGGACGGGGGAGCAGTACTTC.

J is TRBJ2-1 and V is TRBV5-6, with D uncertain. This CDR3 region has 15 residues. CDR1 and CDR2 from the germline V gene are SGHDT and YYEEEE. The germline V and J ends were trimmed by 0 bases and 1 base, with 8 bases remaining between them. The chain's CDR3 is CASSLGPESYNEQFF. CDR3 nucleotides: TGTGCCAGCAGCTTGGGTCCGGAATCCTACAATGAGCAGTTCTTC.

This clone was seen only once. V and J are TRBV28 and TRBJ2-7; 11 positions match TRBD1. The V segment lost 5 bases and the J segment 2 bases; nucleotides outside the gene matches: 5. The CDR3 sequence is 15 residues long. The germline V gene has CDR1 MDHEN and CDR2 SYDVKM. CDR3 amino acids: CASSAGTGGAYEQYF. The CDR3 coding sequence is TGTGCCAGCAGTGCCGGGACAGGGGGAGCCTACGAGCAGTACTTC.

CDR3 nucleotide sequence: TGCGCCAGCAGCCAAGTACCCGGGACAGCCGCGGGGCAAGATACGCAGTATTTT. Protein sequence: CASSQVPGTAAGQDTQYF. The J gene is TRBJ2-3, the V gene TRBV4-1; TRBD1 is a possible D gene (7 bases). The V end lost 1 base, the J end lost 5 bases, and 22 bases lay between the germline ends. Germline V gene sequence: CDR1 MGHRA, CDR2 YSYEKL. The CDR3 covers 18 residues.